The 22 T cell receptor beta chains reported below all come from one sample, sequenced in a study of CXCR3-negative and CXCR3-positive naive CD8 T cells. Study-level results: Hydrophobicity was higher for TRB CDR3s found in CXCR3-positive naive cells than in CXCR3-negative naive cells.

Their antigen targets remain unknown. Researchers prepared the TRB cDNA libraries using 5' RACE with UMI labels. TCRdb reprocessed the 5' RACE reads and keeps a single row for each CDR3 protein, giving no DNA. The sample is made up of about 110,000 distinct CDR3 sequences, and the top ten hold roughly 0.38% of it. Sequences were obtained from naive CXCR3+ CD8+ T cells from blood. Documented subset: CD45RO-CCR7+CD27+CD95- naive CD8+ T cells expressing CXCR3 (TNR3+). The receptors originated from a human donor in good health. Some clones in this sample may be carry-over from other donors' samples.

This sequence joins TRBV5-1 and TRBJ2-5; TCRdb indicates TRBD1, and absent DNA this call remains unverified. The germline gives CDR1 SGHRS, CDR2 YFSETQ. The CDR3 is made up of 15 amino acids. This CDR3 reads CASSAGTGAAETQYF.

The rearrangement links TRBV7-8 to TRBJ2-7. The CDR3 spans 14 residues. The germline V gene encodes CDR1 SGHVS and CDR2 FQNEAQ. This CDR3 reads CASSRARILEEQYF.

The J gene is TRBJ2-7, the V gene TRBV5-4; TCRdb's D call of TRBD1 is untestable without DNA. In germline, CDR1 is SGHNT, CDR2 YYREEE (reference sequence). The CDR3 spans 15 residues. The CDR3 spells CASSFGQYTSYEQYF. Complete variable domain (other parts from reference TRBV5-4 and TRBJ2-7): ETGVTQSPTHLIKTRGQQVTLRCSSQSGHNTVSWYQQALGQGPQFIFQYYREEENGRGNFPPRFSGLQFPNYSSELNVNALELDDSALYLCASSFGQYTSYEQYFGPGTRLTVT.

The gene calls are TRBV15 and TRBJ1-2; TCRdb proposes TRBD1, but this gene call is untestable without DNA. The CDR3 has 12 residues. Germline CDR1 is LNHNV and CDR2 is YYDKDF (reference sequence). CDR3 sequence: CATSTPEDGYTF.

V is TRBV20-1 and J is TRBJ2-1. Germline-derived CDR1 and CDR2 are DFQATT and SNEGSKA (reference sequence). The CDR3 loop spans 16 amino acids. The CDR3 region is CSARDYLYLDPDEQFF.

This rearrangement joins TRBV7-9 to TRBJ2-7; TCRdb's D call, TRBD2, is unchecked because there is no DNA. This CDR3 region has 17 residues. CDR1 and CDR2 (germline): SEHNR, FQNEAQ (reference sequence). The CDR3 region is CASSLAGLAGRTYEQYF.

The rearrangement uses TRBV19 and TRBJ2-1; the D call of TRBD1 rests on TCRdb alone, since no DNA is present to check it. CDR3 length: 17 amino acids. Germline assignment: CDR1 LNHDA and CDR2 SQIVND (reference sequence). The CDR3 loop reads CASSIALGHGGHNEQFF.

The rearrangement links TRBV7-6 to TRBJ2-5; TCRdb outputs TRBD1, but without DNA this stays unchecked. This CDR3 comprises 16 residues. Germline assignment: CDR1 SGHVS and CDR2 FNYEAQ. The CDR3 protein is CASSPSSGRIGETQYF.

CDR3 in amino acids: CASSSWTGLNTEAFF. The chain employs TRBV11-3 and TRBJ1-1; TCRdb proposes TRBD1, but this gene call is untestable without DNA. The CDR3 totals 15 residues. Looked up from germline, CDR1 is SGHNT and CDR2 is YENEEA.

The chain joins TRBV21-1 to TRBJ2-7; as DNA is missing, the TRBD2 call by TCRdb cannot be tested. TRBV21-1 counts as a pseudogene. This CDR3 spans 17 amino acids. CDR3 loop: CASIPQVPGTRYYEQYF.

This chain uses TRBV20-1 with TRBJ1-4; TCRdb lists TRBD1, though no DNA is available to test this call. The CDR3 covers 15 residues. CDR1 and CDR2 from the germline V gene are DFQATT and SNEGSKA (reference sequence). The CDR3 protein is CSVPLTGEGAEKLFF.

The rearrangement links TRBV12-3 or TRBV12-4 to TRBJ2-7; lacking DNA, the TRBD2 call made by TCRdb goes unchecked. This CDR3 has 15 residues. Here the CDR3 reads CASSLASGSFYEQYF.

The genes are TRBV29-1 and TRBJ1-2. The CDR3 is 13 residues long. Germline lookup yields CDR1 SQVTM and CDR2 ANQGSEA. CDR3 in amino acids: CSVWDSGNYGYTF.

The CDR3 is CASSSTGFEQFF. The chain couples TRBV7-9 to TRBJ2-1; TCRdb gives TRBD1 as the D gene, but with no DNA this cannot be confirmed. The CDR3 runs 12 residues. Germline CDR1 is SEHNR and CDR2 is FQNEAQ (reference sequence).

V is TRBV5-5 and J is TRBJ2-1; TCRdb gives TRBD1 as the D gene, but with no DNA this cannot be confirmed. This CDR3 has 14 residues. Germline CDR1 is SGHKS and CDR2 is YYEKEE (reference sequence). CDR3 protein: CASSRPQGYNEKFF.

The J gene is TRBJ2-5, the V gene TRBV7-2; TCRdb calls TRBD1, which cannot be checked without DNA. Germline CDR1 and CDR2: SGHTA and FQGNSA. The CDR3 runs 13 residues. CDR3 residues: CASTGANEETQYF.

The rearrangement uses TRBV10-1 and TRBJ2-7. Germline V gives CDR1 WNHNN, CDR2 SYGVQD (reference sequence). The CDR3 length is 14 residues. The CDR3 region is CASSDPLTSYEQYF.

CDR3 protein: CAISEPTLAGGHADTQYF. V is TRBV10-3 and J is TRBJ2-3; TCRdb selects TRBD2, and the lack of DNA leaves this call unchecked. Germline values: CDR1 ENHRY, CDR2 SYGVKD. The CDR3 covers 18 residues.

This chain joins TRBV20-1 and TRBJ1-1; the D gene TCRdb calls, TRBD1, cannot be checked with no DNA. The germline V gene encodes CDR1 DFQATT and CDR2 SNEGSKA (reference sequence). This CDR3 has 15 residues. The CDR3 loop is CSARSSQGQNAEAFF.

This CDR3 reads CATSSEGSPLHF. This chain links TRBV15 with TRBJ1-6. Germline-derived CDR1 and CDR2 are LNHNV and YYDKDF (reference sequence). The length of the CDR3 is 12 residues.

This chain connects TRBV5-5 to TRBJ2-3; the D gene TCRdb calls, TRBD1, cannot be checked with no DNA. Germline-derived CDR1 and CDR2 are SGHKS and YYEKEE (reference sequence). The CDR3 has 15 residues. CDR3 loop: CASSLEGRGLDTQYF.

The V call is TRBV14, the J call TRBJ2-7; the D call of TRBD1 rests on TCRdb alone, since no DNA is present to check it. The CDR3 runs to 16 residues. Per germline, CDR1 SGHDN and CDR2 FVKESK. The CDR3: CASSQDFDRQSYEQYF.